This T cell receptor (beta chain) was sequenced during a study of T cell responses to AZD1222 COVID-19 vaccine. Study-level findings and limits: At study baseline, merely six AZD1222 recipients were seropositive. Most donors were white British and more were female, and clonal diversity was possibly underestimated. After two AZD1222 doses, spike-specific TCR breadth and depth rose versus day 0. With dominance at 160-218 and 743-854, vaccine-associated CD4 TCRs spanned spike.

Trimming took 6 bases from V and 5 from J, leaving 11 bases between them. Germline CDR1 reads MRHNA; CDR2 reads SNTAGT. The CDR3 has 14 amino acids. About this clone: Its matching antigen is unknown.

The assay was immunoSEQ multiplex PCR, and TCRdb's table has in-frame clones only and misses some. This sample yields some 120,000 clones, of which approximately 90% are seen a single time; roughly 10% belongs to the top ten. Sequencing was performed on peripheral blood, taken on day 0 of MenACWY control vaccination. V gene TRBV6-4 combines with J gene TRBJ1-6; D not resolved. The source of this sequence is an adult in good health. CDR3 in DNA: TGTGCCAGCAGCCTAGGACCCGATAATTCACCCCTCCACTTT. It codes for CASSLGPDNSPLHF.